The 17 T cell receptor beta chains below all came from one sample that was sequenced in a study of T cells in tuberculosis. Sequencing used immunoSEQ multiplex PCR; TCRdb keeps in-frame clones, though not all of them. The sample has about 45,000 clones; approximately 94% are singletons. Sample: PBMCs. The receptors shown here come from a donor aged 10-35 years with latent tuberculosis or without tuberculosis infection. Some clones in this sample may be carry-over from other donors' samples.

V and J are TRBV30 and TRBJ1-5; D gene ambiguous. The CDR3 has 14 amino acids. V was trimmed by 3 bases and J by 0 bases, leaving 9 bases between them. The germline gives CDR1 GTSNPN, CDR2 SVGIG (reference sequence). The CDR3 sequence is CAWRSRISNQPQHF. As DNA, the CDR3 is TGTGCCTGGAGGTCGAGGATTAGCAATCAGCCCCAGCATTTT.

As DNA, the CDR3 is TGCGCCAGTGAGAGGGGAGGCCTCACAAACATTCAGTACTTC. It yields the protein CASERGGLTNIQYF. This rearrangement joins TRBV4-1 to TRBJ2-4; tentatively, D is TRBD2 (6 bases). The CDR3 loop spans 14 amino acids. Germline V CDR1 and CDR2: MGHRA, YSYEKL. The germline V and J ends were trimmed by 9 bases and 6 bases, with 18 bases remaining between them.

The gene calls are TRBV30 and TRBJ1-5; 11 bases are a match to TRBD1. CDR1 and CDR2 from the germline V gene are GTSNPN and SVGIG (reference sequence). The CDR3 extends over 17 amino acids. The V and J ends lost 7 bases and 2 bases, in that order; junction bases with no gene match: 13. CDR3 protein: CASSGTGGNLGNQPQHF. In nucleotides, the CDR3 is TGTGCCTCCTCCGGGACAGGGGGGAACCTCGGCAATCAGCCCCAGCATTTT.

V gene TRBV5-4 combines with J gene TRBJ1-4; TRBD1 matches 9 bases. The germline V gene has CDR1 SGHNT and CDR2 YYREEE (reference sequence). Trimming at V came to 4 bases and at J to 7 bases, leaving 5 bases not matched to a gene. There are 14 residues in the CDR3. The CDR3 loop is CASSRTGAGEKLFF. CDR3 sequence (DNA): TGTGCCAGCAGCCGGACAGGGGCGGGTGAAAAACTGTTTTTT.

The chain uses TRBV6-1 and TRBJ1-1; 7 nucleotides agree with TRBD1. From germline, CDR1 is MNHNS and CDR2 SASEGT. V lost 4 bases to trimming and J lost 4 bases; unmatched junction nucleotides: 15. The CDR3 contains 17 residues. The DNA for the CDR3 is TGTGCCAGCAGTGCAACCCCGATCCGACAGGGCGGCACTGAAGCTTTCTTT. It specifies CASSATPIRQGGTEAFF.

The CDR3 bases are TGTGCCAGCACTCGGTTGCTTAGCACAGATACGCAGTATTTT. Translation gives CASTRLLSTDTQYF. The V gene is TRBV28, the J gene TRBJ2-3, with unresolved D. From germline, CDR1 is MDHEN and CDR2 SYDVKM. The CDR3 sequence is 14 residues long. V was pared by 7 bases and J by 0 bases, with 11 bases between.

J is TRBJ2-1 and V is TRBV27; TRBD1 agrees at 12 bases. The V and J ends lost 3 bases and 8 bases, in that order; junction bases with no gene match: 2. Germline lookup yields CDR1 MNHEY and CDR2 SMNVEV (reference sequence). The CDR3 is 14 amino acids. The CDR3 nucleotides read TGTGCCAGCAGTTTTGGGACAGGGGGCGATGAGCAGTTCTTC. Translating gives CASSFGTGGDEQFF.

This clone was seen a handful of times. This chain joins TRBV7-2 and TRBJ2-7, with D possibly being TRBD2 (5 bases). The CDR3 extends over 15 amino acids. Germline values: CDR1 SGHTA, CDR2 FQGNSA. V lost 2 bases and J 0 bases, leaving 11 bases between the germline ends. The CDR3 spells CASSLYSGDSYEQYF. The CDR3 coding sequence is TGTGCCAGCAGCTTATACTCCGGGGACTCCTACGAGCAGTACTTC.

V usage is TRBV5-4 and J usage is TRBJ1-1; the match to TRBD1 covers 9 bases. This CDR3 has 13 residues. The germline CDR1 and CDR2 sequences are SGHNT and YYREEE (reference sequence). The V segment lost 4 bases and the J segment 5 bases; nucleotides outside the gene matches: 3. The CDR3 loop is CASSGDRVTEAFF. For the CDR3, the DNA is TGTGCCAGCAGCGGGGACAGGGTAACTGAAGCTTTCTTT. Complete variable domain (other parts from reference TRBV5-4 and TRBJ1-1): ETGVTQSPTHLIKTRGQQVTLRCSSQSGHNTVSWYQQALGQGPQFIFQYYREEENGRGNFPPRFSGLQFPNYSSELNVNALELDDSALYLCASSGDRVTEAFFGQGTRLTVV.

J is TRBJ1-5 and V is TRBV27, with D possibly TRBD1 on 5 matching bases. Trimming took 6 bases from V and 0 from J, leaving 15 bases between them. This CDR3 has 16 residues. CDR1 and CDR2 from the germline V gene are MNHEY and SMNVEV (reference sequence). The CDR3 sequence is CASRPDSLNSNQPQHF. The CDR3, as DNA: TGTGCCAGCAGACCCGACAGTCTAAATAGCAATCAGCCCCAGCATTTT.

The V gene is TRBV5-6, the J gene TRBJ2-1; D uncertain. The CDR3 has 16 residues. The V and J ends lost 1 base and 0 bases respectively, with 11 bases between them. Germline CDR1 and CDR2: SGHDT and YYEEEE. CDR3 loop: CASSLRSYSSYNEQFF. CDR3 DNA: TGTGCCAGCAGCTTGAGGTCCTACAGCTCCTACAATGAGCAGTTCTTC.

The chain couples TRBV30 to TRBJ2-4; 11 nucleotides align to TRBD1. The J segment lost 1 base and the V segment lost 8 bases, leaving 4 bases of the junction unmatched. The CDR3 is made up of 14 amino acids. Germline V CDR1 and CDR2: GTSNPN, SVGIG (reference sequence). The CDR3 nucleotides read TGTGCCGCAGGACAGGGGGCTGCCAAAAACATTCAGTACTTC. Residues: CAAGQGAAKNIQYF. Variable domain in full (rest from reference TRBV30 and TRBJ2-4): SQTIHQWPATLVQPVGSPLSLECTVEGTSNPNLYWYRQAAGRGLQLLFYSVGIGQISSEVPQNLSASRPQDRQFILSSKKLLLSDSGFYLCAAGQGAAKNIQYFGAGTRLSVL.

The chain links TRBV11-3 to TRBJ2-2; TRBD1 aligns across 7 bases. Germline V gene lookup returns CDR1 SGHNT and CDR2 YENEEA. The V gene end was trimmed by 4 bases and the J gene end by 2 bases; junction bases not matched to a gene: 4. The CDR3 runs to 15 residues. CDR3: CASSWRQGNTGELFF. For the CDR3, the DNA is TGTGCCAGCAGCTGGAGACAGGGTAACACCGGGGAGCTGTTTTTT.

V is TRBV19 and J is TRBJ2-2, with 11 bases aligning to TRBD1. CDR3 size: 14 residues. Germline V gives CDR1 LNHDA, CDR2 SQIVND (reference sequence). V lost 7 bases to trimming and J lost 6 bases; unmatched junction nucleotides: 4. DNA for the CDR3: TGTGCCAGTATCGGACAGGGGGCTTCCGGGGAGCTGTTTTTT. This gives the protein CASIGQGASGELFF.

The chain couples TRBV7-9 to TRBJ1-1; TRBD1 might be the D (5 bases). This CDR3 has 14 residues. V gave up 5 bases and J gave up 11 bases, with 21 bases separating them. The germline CDR1 and CDR2 sequences are SEHNR and FQNEAQ (reference sequence). CDR3 residues: CASSMGRTSETAFF. CDR3 coding DNA: TGTGCCAGCAGCATGGGGAGGACATCCGAAACGGCTTTCTTT.

The chain combines TRBV28 with TRBJ2-1, with TRBD1 matching 12 bases. The CDR3 runs to 15 residues. CDR1 is MDHEN, CDR2 SYDVKM, per germline. The V gene end was trimmed by 6 bases and the J gene end by 6 bases; junction bases not matched to a gene: 6. This chain's CDR3 is CASRPMGQGANEQFF. CDR3 bases: TGTGCCAGCAGACCGATGGGACAGGGGGCCAATGAGCAGTTCTTC.

The genes are TRBV18 and TRBJ2-1; D not certain. The CDR3 runs 16 residues. CDR1 KGHSH and CDR2 LQKENI come from the germline V gene. V was shortened by 1 base and J by 0 bases, with 10 bases between the two germline ends. CDR3 coding DNA: TGTGCCAGCTCACCACTAGCCCAGAGCTCCTACAATGAGCAGTTCTTC. As protein: CASSPLAQSSYNEQFF.